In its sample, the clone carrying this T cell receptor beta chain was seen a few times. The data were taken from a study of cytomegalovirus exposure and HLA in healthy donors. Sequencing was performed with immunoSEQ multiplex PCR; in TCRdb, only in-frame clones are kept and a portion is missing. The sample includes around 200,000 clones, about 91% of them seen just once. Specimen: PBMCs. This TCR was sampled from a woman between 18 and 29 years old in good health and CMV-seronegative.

Here the CDR3 reads CASRQGAIYGYTF. The CDR3 DNA is TGTGCCAGTAGACAGGGGGCGATCTATGGCTACACCTTC. The chain links TRBV19 to TRBJ1-2; the match to TRBD1 covers 9 bases. Germline-derived CDR1 and CDR2 are LNHDA and SQIVND (reference sequence). V gave up 6 bases and J gave up 4 bases; unmatched junction bases: 3. The CDR3 extends over 13 amino acids.